The 6 T cell receptor beta chains listed next were all sequenced from one sample in a study of blood T cell repertoires in COVID-19. Repertoires were generated with immunoSEQ multiplex PCR, while TCRdb's copy carries only in-frame clones and drops some. The data show about 84,000 clones, with about 80% seen just once and approximately 5.4% held by the top ten. Sequenced: peripheral blood. Every receptor here comes from a man aged 50-60 years with active or convalescent COVID-19.

The rearrangement uses TRBV4-1 and TRBJ1-2, with unresolved D. Trimming removed 1 base from V and 0 bases from J, with 18 bases in between. The CDR3 totals 18 residues. Germline CDR1 and CDR2: MGHRA and YSYEKL. CDR3 in DNA: TGCGCCAGCAGCCAAGTAGACTTCCTTCCCCCCTCTAACTATGGCTACACCTTC. Residues: CASSQVDFLPPSNYGYTF.

The chain is built from TRBV11-2 and TRBJ2-2, with D possibly being TRBD2 (6 bases). This CDR3 has 15 amino acids. With 5 bases removed from V and 7 bases from J, the gap between germline ends came to 17 bases. From germline, CDR1 is SGHAT and CDR2 FQNNGV. The chain's CDR3 is CASSPPGTQRGELFF. As DNA, the CDR3 is TGTGCCAGCAGCCCTCCCGGGACTCAACGCGGGGAGCTGTTTTTT.

The V call is TRBV19, the J call TRBJ2-7; weak D call: TRBD2 (5 bases). Trimming removed 4 bases from V and 3 bases from J, with 19 bases in between. Germline values: CDR1 LNHDA, CDR2 SQIVND (reference sequence). This CDR3 is built from 16 residues. This chain's CDR3 is CASSSPPRENNYEQYF. The CDR3 nucleotides read TGTGCCAGTAGTAGCCCCCCGAGGGAAAATAACTACGAGCAGTACTTC.

The chain links TRBV7-2 to TRBJ2-7, with a weak D call TRBD2 (5 bases). The germline CDR1 and CDR2 sequences are SGHTA and FQGNSA. Trimming stripped 1 base from V and 6 bases from J, with 10 bases between. The CDR3 loop spans 13 amino acids. DNA for the CDR3: TGTGCCAGCAGCTTAGGAGGGTCGCCCGAGCAGTACTTC. Residues: CASSLGGSPEQYF.

V gene TRBV6-5 combines with J gene TRBJ1-1, with TRBD1 identical over 7 bases. V trimming: 7 bases; J trimming: 5 bases; junction bases outside the gene matches: 10. In germline, CDR1 is MNHEY, CDR2 SVGAGI. This CDR3 has 14 amino acids. The CDR3 loop reads CASNMRQGGTEAFF. The CDR3 nucleotides are TGTGCCAGCAATATGAGGCAGGGGGGTACTGAAGCTTTCTTT.

V is TRBV7-8 and J is TRBJ1-2, with TRBD1 as a possible D gene (6 bases). The CDR3 covers 15 residues. V lost 1 base, J lost 8 bases, and 17 bases lay in between. The germline gives CDR1 SGHVS, CDR2 FQNEAQ. DNA of the CDR3: TGTGCCAGCAGCTTAGGCGACAGGCGGCTTGGCGGCTACACCTTC. This translates into CASSLGDRRLGGYTF.